The text below deals with one TCR beta chain. Its specificity is unknown. This sample was included in a study of resident and recirculating memory T cells in vitiligo. Whole-study findings and limits: TCR sequences were not conserved across biopsy sites or patients.

CDR3 length equals 14 residues. Trimming cost V 7 bases and J 3 bases; bases outside gene matches: 7. CDR1 is PRHDT, CDR2 FYEKMQ, per germline (reference sequence). Clones were read by immunoSEQ multiplex PCR, and TCRdb kept only the in-frame ones, dropping some. The table records 40,000 to 50,000 clones, around 90% of them present only once. The J gene is TRBJ2-5, the V gene TRBV13; 8 positions match TRBD2. The clonotype originates from a male donor with vitiligo. Sequenced sample: blood. The CDR3 protein is CASNQGLAKETQYF. CDR3 nucleotides: TGTGCCAGCAACCAAGGACTAGCCAAAGAGACCCAGTACTTC. The variable domain in full, with the rest retrieved from reference TRBV13 and TRBJ2-5, is AAGVIQSPRHLIKEKRETATLKCYPIPRHDTVYWYQQGPGQDPQFLISFYEKMQSDKGSIPDRFSAQQFSDYHSELNMSSLELGDSALYFCASNQGLAKETQYFGPGTRLLVL.